The clone carrying this T cell receptor (beta chain) has more than one count but fewer than ten. Original processing notes: For nucleated cells, counts were estimated from reference gene primer amplification. Libraries were prepared by immunoSEQ multiplex PCR; TCRdb keeps only in-frame clonotypes and omits some of them. V and J calls and clone size come straight from that table; D and trimming were deduced from the DNA. The sample has 150,000 to 200,000 clones, roughly 76% seen once. The data were obtained in a study of blood T cell repertoires in COVID-19. Whole-study context: T cells, B-cell-depleted T cells, or PBMCs provided the cDNA or gDNA that served as material.

The Seattle patients joined while their infection was active and were tracked longitudinally afterward. The germline CDR1 and CDR2 sequences are MNHEY and SMNVEV (reference sequence). The CDR3 runs 15 residues. The germline V and J ends were trimmed by 0 bases and 4 bases, with 11 bases remaining between them. This receptor was identified in a woman aged 80 or older with COVID-19, enrolled during active disease. Material: peripheral blood. This sequence joins TRBV27 and TRBJ2-3, with a weak D call TRBD1 (6 bases). The chain's CDR3 is CASSLSGALADTQYF. In DNA, the CDR3 is TGTGCCAGCAGTTTATCGGGGGCTTTAGCAGATACGCAGTATTTT.